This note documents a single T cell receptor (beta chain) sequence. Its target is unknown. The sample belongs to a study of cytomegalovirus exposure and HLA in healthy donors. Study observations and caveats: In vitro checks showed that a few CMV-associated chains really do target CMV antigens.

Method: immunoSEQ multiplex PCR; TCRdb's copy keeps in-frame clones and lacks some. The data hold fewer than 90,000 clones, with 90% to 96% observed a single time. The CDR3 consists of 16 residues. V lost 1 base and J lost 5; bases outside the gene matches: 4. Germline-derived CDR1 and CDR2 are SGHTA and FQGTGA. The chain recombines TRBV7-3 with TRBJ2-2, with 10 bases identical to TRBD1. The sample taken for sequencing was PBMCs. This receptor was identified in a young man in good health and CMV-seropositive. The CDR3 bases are TGTGCCAGCAGCTTAATGGGACAGGGGAATACCGGGGAGCTGTTTTTT. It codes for CASSLMGQGNTGELFF.